Listed here are 29 T cell receptor beta chains from one sample, sequenced in a study of identical twins. TCRdb reprocessed the 5' RACE reads via MiXCR and lists one record per CDR3 protein. The sample lists some 210,000 distinct CDR3 sequences, 15% to 20% occurring once. The sample also formed part of further work on T cells expressing NK-cell markers.

Sequenced sample: CD8+ T cells sorted from blood. All receptors derive from a woman between 18 and 29 years old in good health.

This clonotype has a handful of counts. The chain employs TRBV12-3 or TRBV12-4 and TRBJ2-2; D may be TRBD2 (6 bases). The CDR3 totals 13 residues. Deletions cut 10 bases from V and 6 bases from J, with 15 bases between. The CDR3 coding sequence is TGTGCCACAGGCGGGGTACTGGCCGGGGAGCTGTTTTTT. Its protein product is CATGGVLAGELFF.

The chain couples TRBV29-1 to TRBJ1-1, with D maybe TRBD1 (5 bases). Trimming cost V 3 bases and J 6 bases, with 11 bases left between them. Germline CDR1 and CDR2: SQVTM and ANQGSEA. This CDR3 contains 12 residues. The CDR3 sequence: CSVDEGHPEAFF. The DNA for the CDR3 is TGCAGCGTTGATGAAGGACACCCTGAAGCTTTCTTT.

The chain employs TRBV3-1 and TRBJ1-1; D not certain. The CDR3 covers 11 residues. In germline, CDR1 is LGHDT, CDR2 YNNKEL (reference sequence). Trimming left V 5 bases short and J 12 bases short, with 13 bases between. In nucleotides, the CDR3 is TGTGCCAGCAGCGCCGGAGTAGAAACTTTCTTT. This codes for CASSAGVETFF.

Here the CDR3 DNA reads TGTGCCAGCAGCCTCCAGGGACTAGCAGGCAATGAGCAGTTCTTC. Amino acid sequence: CASSLQGLAGNEQFF. This chain joins TRBV11-2 and TRBJ2-1; 9 nucleotides align to TRBD2. Per the germline V gene, CDR1 is SGHAT and CDR2 is FQNNGV. The CDR3 runs 15 residues. J gave up 6 bases and V 5 bases, and 8 bases lay outside the gene matches.

The genes are TRBV11-2 and TRBJ1-1; TRBD1 matches at 10 bases. The germline CDR1 and CDR2 sequences are SGHAT and FQNNGV. With 3 bases clipped from V and 5 bases from J, the junction kept 9 bases outside the gene matches. The CDR3 runs to 16 residues. The CDR3 here is CASSFGTGEVGTEAFF. The CDR3 coding sequence is TGTGCCAGCAGCTTCGGGACAGGGGAGGTGGGGACTGAAGCTTTCTTT.

This clonotype was counted between two and nine times. In DNA form, the CDR3 reads TGTGCCAGCAGCTTAGGGACAGGGGTCTCCTACGAGCAGTACTTC. This translates into CASSLGTGVSYEQYF. The rearrangement links TRBV7-9 to TRBJ2-7, with 9 positions matching TRBD1. J lost 0 bases, V lost 1 base, and 1 base had no gene match. CDR1 is SEHNR, CDR2 FQNEAQ, per germline (reference sequence). CDR3 length: 15 residues. The full variable domain, in which reference TRBV7-9 and TRBJ2-7 provide the parts outside the CDR3, is DTGVSQNPRHKITKRGQNVTFRCDPISEHNRLYWYRQTLGQGPEFLTYFQNEAQLEKSRLLSDRFSAERPKGSFSTLEIQRTEQGDSAMYLCASSLGTGVSYEQYFGPGTRLTVT.

The chain recombines TRBV11-2 with TRBJ1-1, with 7 positions matching TRBD1. The CDR3 runs to 11 residues. V dropped 5 bases and J dropped 8; count of bases not matched to a gene: 2. Germline values: CDR1 SGHAT, CDR2 FQNNGV. The CDR3 loop reads CASSQGQEAFF. CDR3 DNA sequence: TGTGCCAGCAGCCAGGGACAGGAAGCTTTCTTT.

This clonotype was recorded a few times. The chain uses TRBV3-1 and TRBJ2-1; 7 nucleotides line up with TRBD2. This CDR3 region has 15 residues. Germline CDR1 LGHDT, CDR2 YNNKEL (reference sequence). V lost 0 bases and J lost 5; bases outside the gene matches: 4. CDR3 coding DNA: TGTGCCAGCAGCCAAGATCGGACTAGGCACAATGAGCAGTTCTTC. Residues: CASSQDRTRHNEQFF.

This rearrangement joins TRBV15 to TRBJ2-7, with D unresolved. Germline CDR1 LNHNV, CDR2 YYDKDF (reference sequence). V was pared by 5 bases and J by 0 bases, with 8 bases between. This CDR3 region has 13 residues. CDR3 sequence (DNA): TGTGCCACCAGCGACACGTACTCCTACGAGCAGTACTTC. Its protein product is CATSDTYSYEQYF. Combining the CDR3 with reference TRBV15 and TRBJ2-7 gives the whole variable domain DAMVIQNPRYQVTQFGKPVTLSCSQTLNHNVMYWYQQKSSQAPKLLFHYYDKDFNNEADTPDNFQSRRPNTSFCFLDIRSPGLGDTAMYLCATSDTYSYEQYFGPGTRLTVT.

There are a few counts of this clonotype. V and J are TRBV29-1 and TRBJ2-2, with a tentative D call TRBD1 (5 bases). CDR1 and CDR2 from the germline V gene are SQVTM and ANQGSEA. Trimming took off 5 bases at V and 6 bases at J, with 10 bases between the two ends. This CDR3 has 12 residues. The CDR3, as DNA: TGCAGCGTTTCCAGGGATCCCGGGGAGCTGTTTTTT. Its translation: CSVSRDPGELFF.

V is TRBV30 and J is TRBJ2-7; D ambiguous. V dropped 3 bases and J dropped 7 bases, with 10 bases sitting between them. This CDR3 has 11 residues. The germline V gene encodes CDR1 GTSNPN and CDR2 SVGIG (reference sequence). The CDR3 nucleotides read TGTGCCTGGAGCGTCGGGCCGGAGCAGTACTTC. It translates to CAWSVGPEQYF.

This clonotype was seen more than once but under ten times. V and J are TRBV10-3 and TRBJ2-1; 8 bases map to TRBD1. CDR1 and CDR2 (germline): ENHRY, SYGVKD. CDR3 length equals 14 residues. Germline trimming cut 4 bases from V and 5 bases from J; bases unmatched to any gene: 4. CDR3 protein: CAISGQGKHNEQFF. The CDR3 region has the DNA TGTGCCATCAGTGGACAGGGGAAACACAATGAGCAGTTCTTC.

This clonotype showed up just a few times. The chain recombines TRBV6-1 with TRBJ1-2; D remains unclear. Germline CDR1 reads MNHNS; CDR2 reads SASEGT. Between the trimmed V and J ends, which lost 5 bases and 1 base, there was a span of 11 bases. This CDR3 has 14 residues. CDR3 in DNA: TGTGCCAGCAGTCAAGGGCGCTATAACTATGGCTACACCTTC. Its protein is CASSQGRYNYGYTF.

V and J are TRBV18 and TRBJ1-1; a possible D gene is TRBD1 (6 bases). V lost 6 bases to trimming and J lost 1 base, with 15 bases between them. The CDR3 has 15 residues. Germline V lookup: CDR1 KGHSH, CDR2 LQKENI. The CDR3 reads CASSNRVGGNTEAFF. The CDR3 region has the DNA TGTGCCAGCTCCAACAGGGTTGGTGGGAACACTGAAGCTTTCTTT.

This clonotype has just a few counts. The chain uses TRBV29-1 and TRBJ1-1; D ambiguous. The CDR3 length is 10 residues. Germline V gene sequence: CDR1 SQVTM, CDR2 ANQGSEA. V gave up 4 bases and J gave up 6 bases, with 6 bases separating them. The CDR3 region is CSVALAEAFF. In nucleotides, the CDR3 is TGCAGCGTTGCTCTTGCTGAAGCTTTCTTT.

This clonotype was found a few times. The J gene is TRBJ1-1, the V gene TRBV15; D not certain. V was cut by 3 bases and J by 0 bases, with 5 bases left in between. The CDR3 covers 13 residues. Germline CDR1 and CDR2: LNHNV and YYDKDF (reference sequence). The CDR3 nucleotides are TGTGCCACCAGCAGGGGGATGAACACTGAAGCTTTCTTT. This gives the protein CATSRGMNTEAFF.

This clonotype has at least ten counts. The chain carries TRBV7-8 and TRBJ2-3; 7 bases align to TRBD2. The CDR3 totals 16 residues. Germline-derived CDR1 and CDR2 are SGHVS and FQNEAQ. V was clipped by 2 bases and J by 6 bases; unmatched bases: 11. This chain's CDR3 is CASSLRLREAGDTQYF. The CDR3 DNA reads TGTGCCAGCAGCTTAAGGCTACGGGAGGCGGGGGATACGCAGTATTTT.

This clonotype was seen many times. J is TRBJ1-1 and V is TRBV29-1; 12 bases map to TRBD1. V trimming: 7 bases; J trimming: 4 bases; junction bases outside the gene matches: 10. CDR3 length: 15 residues. Per germline, CDR1 SQVTM and CDR2 ANQGSEA. CDR3: CSAFGTGGRGTEAFF. The DNA of the CDR3 is TGCAGCGCCTTCGGGACAGGGGGCAGGGGCACTGAAGCTTTCTTT.

This clonotype turned up a few times. The chain uses TRBV5-6 and TRBJ2-5, with D perhaps being TRBD1 or TRBD2 (6 bases each). This CDR3 has 13 amino acids. Trimming pared 6 bases from V and 5 bases from J, leaving 14 bases between. The V gene's germline CDR1 is SGHDT and CDR2 YYEEEE. CDR3 in amino acids: CASNPRGQETQYF. The CDR3 DNA sequence: TGTGCCAGCAACCCCCGGGGGCAGGAGACCCAGTACTTC.

The J gene is TRBJ2-5, the V gene TRBV12-3 or TRBV12-4; D is unresolved. V was trimmed by 9 bases and J by 1 base, leaving 15 bases between them. The CDR3 has 14 residues. In nucleotides, the CDR3 is TGTGCCAGTTCTTGGTGGGCTTCCCAAGAGACCCAGTACTTC. Translating it yields CASSWWASQETQYF.

The chain links TRBV24-1 to TRBJ2-7; no firm D call. The CDR3 runs to 11 residues. CDR1 KGHDR and CDR2 SFDVKD come from the germline V gene. Trimming removed 5 bases at V and 2 bases at J, with 3 bases between. The CDR3 nucleotides are TGTGCCACCAGTGGACCCTACGAGCAGTACTTC. Its translation: CATSGPYEQYF.

This clonotype has more than one count but fewer than ten. The chain joins TRBV5-1 to TRBJ2-1, with 8 bases that match TRBD2. The germline gives CDR1 SGHRS, CDR2 YFSETQ. The length of the CDR3 is 15 residues. V gave up 3 bases and J gave up 5 bases; unmatched junction bases: 7. The CDR3 sequence is CASSSGTSGHNEQFF. CDR3 nucleotide sequence: TGCGCCAGCAGCTCCGGGACTAGTGGCCACAATGAGCAGTTCTTC.

Written as DNA, the CDR3 is TGTGCCAGCAGTTACTTTGGACTAGCGGGCGACGAGCAGTTCTTC. This sequence encodes CASSYFGLAGDEQFF. The chain joins TRBV6-5 to TRBJ2-1; 11 nucleotides line up with TRBD2. The germline V gene has CDR1 MNHEY and CDR2 SVGAGI. The J segment lost 10 bases and the V segment lost 1 base, leaving 6 bases of the junction unmatched. The CDR3 runs 15 residues.

In DNA, the CDR3 is TGTGCCAGCAGCCTGCGGGAGGCCGGTCGCAATGAGCAGTTCTTC. Translating gives CASSLREAGRNEQFF. The J gene is TRBJ2-1, the V gene TRBV12-3 or TRBV12-4, with 8 bases matching TRBD2. This CDR3 has 15 residues. Trimming took 6 bases from V and 6 from J; bases not matched to a gene: 10.

The V gene is TRBV12-3 or TRBV12-4, the J gene TRBJ1-1; D is ambiguous. V was trimmed by 3 bases and J by 8 bases, leaving 13 bases between them. The CDR3 runs to 13 residues. The CDR3 DNA follows: TGTGCCAGCAGTTTCACTACCAGTCTAGAAGCTTTCTTT. It is translated as CASSFTTSLEAFF.

Only a few counts were recorded for this clonotype. The gene calls are TRBV30 and TRBJ2-1; D perhaps matches TRBD2 (6 bases). In germline, CDR1 is GTSNPN, CDR2 SVGIG (reference sequence). This CDR3 is 11 amino acids long. V lost 3 bases and J 8 bases, leaving 8 bases between the germline ends. CDR3 nucleotides: TGTGCCTGGAGGCTAGCGTATGAGCAGTTCTTC. Amino acids: CAWRLAYEQFF.

The V call is TRBV5-1, the J call TRBJ1-1; possible D gene TRBD1, 5 bases. The CDR3 is 15 amino acids. The germline gives CDR1 SGHRS, CDR2 YFSETQ. V was shortened by 5 bases and J by 5 bases, with 19 bases between the two germline ends. CDR3 nucleotides: TGCGCCAGCAGTAACAACGCGAAGGGGTATACTGAAGCTTTCTTT. This codes for CASSNNAKGYTEAFF.

This sequence joins TRBV27 and TRBJ2-1; TRBD2 matches at 13 bases. The ends lost 6 bases at V and 7 bases at J; junction bases unmatched: 24. The CDR3 sequence is 21 residues long. Per the germline V gene, CDR1 is MNHEY and CDR2 is SMNVEV (reference sequence). CDR3 residues: CASRPDRAVLAGGPSYNEQFF. The CDR3 nucleotides are TGTGCCAGCAGGCCGGACAGGGCCGTACTAGCGGGAGGGCCCTCGTATAATGAGCAGTTCTTC.

The chain recombines TRBV7-7 with TRBJ2-3, with D hard to call. This CDR3 contains 15 residues. Between the trimmed V and J ends, which lost 2 bases and 2 bases, there was a span of 11 bases. The germline V gene has CDR1 SSHAT and CDR2 FNYEAQ (reference sequence). In nucleotides, the CDR3 is TGTGCCAGCAGCTTAAGTTTGGGTACCACAGATACGCAGTATTTT. Translation gives CASSLSLGTTDTQYF.